This passage covers 10 T cell receptor beta chains from one sample sequenced in a study of regulatory T cells in long-lasting Graves disease. Building of the TCR beta libraries involved iRepertoire HTBI primers and Arm-PCR of CDR3 regions. From the multiplex PCR reads, TCRdb called clonotypes with MiXCR, one entry per CDR3 protein. Of nearly 350,000 distinct CDR3 sequences listed, 20% are singletons. Time point denoted: persistent/refractory GD, antithyroid drugs over 5 years with positive TRAb. RNA extracted from PBMCs served as the sequencing template. This specimen consisted of peripheral blood mononuclear cells (PBMCs), obtained when the disease was refractory, from a patient treated with antithyroid drugs. Receptors were obtained from a female donor with Graves disease.

The table lists this clonotype with many counts. The V call is TRBV6-5, the J call TRBJ1-2, with D perhaps TRBD1 (6 bases). There are 13 residues in the CDR3. The V gene's germline CDR1 is MNHEY and CDR2 SVGAGI. V shed 3 bases and J shed 8 bases, with 13 bases lying between them. The CDR3 region is CASSYSRGAGYTF. The CDR3 DNA sequence: TGTGCCAGCAGTTATTCGAGGGGGGCGGGCTACACCTTC.

The genes are TRBV27 and TRBJ2-1; no clear D gene. The CDR3 is made up of 14 amino acids. Germline V lookup: CDR1 MNHEY, CDR2 SMNVEV (reference sequence). Trimming left V 2 bases short and J 5 bases short, with 10 bases between. The DNA of the CDR3 is TGTGCCAGCAGTTTAAACACACCCCACAATGAGCAGTTCTTC. This encodes CASSLNTPHNEQFF.

The sample holds many counts of this clonotype. V gene TRBV6-5 combines with J gene TRBJ2-7, with D uncertain. Trimming removed 0 bases at V and 2 bases at J, with 8 bases between. The CDR3 has 14 amino acids. CDR1 is MNHEY and CDR2 is SVGAGI in the germline V gene. For the CDR3, the DNA is TGTGCCAGCAGTTACTCGGCGGAAACCTACGAGCAGTACTTC. Its translation: CASSYSAETYEQYF.

This clonotype was seen ten or more times. The chain carries TRBV12-3 or TRBV12-4 and TRBJ2-2; possible D gene TRBD2, 5 bases. Trimming stripped 8 bases from V and 4 bases from J, with 11 bases between. The CDR3 totals 13 residues. In nucleotides, the CDR3 is TGTGCCAGCGGGAGCCTGATCACCGGGGAGCTGTTTTTT. It is translated as CASGSLITGELFF.

The chain couples TRBV28 to TRBJ2-1, with 8 nucleotides matching TRBD1. The trim removed 6 bases at V and 4 bases at J, leaving 8 bases unmatched. Germline loops: CDR1 MDHEN, CDR2 SYDVKM. The CDR3 spans 15 residues. CDR3 bases: TGTGCCAGCAGCTCAGGGGGCGCTGGATACAATGAGCAGTTCTTC. Translated, it gives CASSSGGAGYNEQFF.

This clonotype was observed at least ten times. CDR3 in DNA: TGCAGCGTTGACGATACCGGGACTAGTGCGTTCGCCCAGTACTTC. Translating gives CSVDDTGTSAFAQYF. The gene calls are TRBV29-1 and TRBJ2-5, with TRBD2 matching over 8 bases. This CDR3 contains 15 residues. Per the germline V gene, CDR1 is SQVTM and CDR2 is ANQGSEA. The V and J ends lost 3 bases and 9 bases, in that order; junction bases with no gene match: 15.

The chain recombines TRBV18 with TRBJ2-7, with 9 bases lining up with TRBD1. The ends lost 5 bases at V and 4 bases at J; junction bases unmatched: 9. The CDR3 sequence is 15 residues long. Germline CDR1 is KGHSH and CDR2 is LQKENI. The DNA for the CDR3 is TGTGCCAGCTCATCCTCTCCGGGACAGGGATACGAGCAGTACTTC. As protein: CASSSSPGQGYEQYF.

V and J are TRBV3-1 and TRBJ1-2; 7 nucleotides match TRBD1. Germline V lookup: CDR1 LGHDT, CDR2 YNNKEL (reference sequence). Germline trimming cut 6 bases from V and 7 bases from J; bases unmatched to any gene: 8. The CDR3 sequence is 13 residues long. CDR3 sequence reads: CASRPDRVGGYTF. In DNA form, the CDR3 reads TGTGCCAGCAGACCCGACAGGGTTGGTGGCTACACCTTC.

This clonotype was found many times. The chain employs TRBV7-3 and TRBJ1-3, with D unclear. V was clipped by 5 bases and J by 4 bases, with 15 bases between them. From germline, CDR1 is SGHTA and CDR2 FQGTGA. The CDR3 has 15 amino acids. CDR3 sequence reads: CASSPSGSGGNTIYF. CDR3 sequence (DNA): TGTGCCAGCAGCCCCTCCGGGTCCGGGGGAAACACCATATATTTT. The entire variable domain, with the rest obtained from reference TRBV7-3 and TRBJ1-3, is as follows: GAGVSQTPSNKVTEKGKYVELRCDPISGHTALYWYRQSLGQGPEFLIYFQGTGAADDSGLPNDRFFAVRPEGSVSTLKIQRTERGDSAVYLCASSPSGSGGNTIYFGEGSWLTVV.

The chain links TRBV5-1 to TRBJ1-1, with a weak D call TRBD1 (6 bases). Trimming left V 0 bases short and J 5 bases short, with 17 bases between. Germline V gene lookup returns CDR1 SGHRS and CDR2 YFSETQ. This CDR3 comprises 16 residues. In nucleotides, the CDR3 is TGCGCCAGCAGCTTGGACCCCAACAGGGAATTGACTGAAGCTTTCTTT. Amino acid sequence: CASSLDPNRELTEAFF.